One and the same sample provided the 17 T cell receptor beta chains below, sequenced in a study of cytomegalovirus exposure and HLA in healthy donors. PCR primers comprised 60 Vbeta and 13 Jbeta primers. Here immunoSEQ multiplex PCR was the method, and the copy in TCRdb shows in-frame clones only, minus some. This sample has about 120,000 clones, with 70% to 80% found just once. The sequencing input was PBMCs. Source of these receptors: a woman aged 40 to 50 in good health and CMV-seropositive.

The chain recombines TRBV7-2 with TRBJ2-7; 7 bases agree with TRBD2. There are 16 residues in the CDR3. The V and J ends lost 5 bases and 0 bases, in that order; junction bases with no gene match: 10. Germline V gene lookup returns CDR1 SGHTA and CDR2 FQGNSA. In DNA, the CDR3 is TGTGCCAGCAGCCGGGGGGTAGCGGCTTACTCCTACGAGCAGTACTTC. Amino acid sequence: CASSRGVAAYSYEQYF. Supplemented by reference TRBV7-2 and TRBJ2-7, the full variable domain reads GAGVSQSPSNKVTEKGKDVELRCDPISGHTALYWYRQSLGQGLEFLIYFQGNSAPDKSGLPSDRFSAERTGGSVSTLTIQRTQQEDSAVYLCASSRGVAAYSYEQYFGPGTRLTVT.

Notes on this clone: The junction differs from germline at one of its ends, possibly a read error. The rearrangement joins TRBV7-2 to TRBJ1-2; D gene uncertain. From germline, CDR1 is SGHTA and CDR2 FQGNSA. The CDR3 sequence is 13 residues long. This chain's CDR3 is CAGSFRDNHGYTF. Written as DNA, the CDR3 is TGTGCCGGCAGCTTTCGAGACAACCATGGCTACACCTTC.

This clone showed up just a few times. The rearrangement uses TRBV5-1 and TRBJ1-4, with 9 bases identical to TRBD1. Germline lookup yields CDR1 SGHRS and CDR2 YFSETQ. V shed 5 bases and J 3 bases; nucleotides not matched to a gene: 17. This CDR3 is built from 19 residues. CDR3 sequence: CASRDSGTGSPHSNEKLFF. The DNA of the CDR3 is TGCGCCAGCAGGGACTCCGGGACAGGGTCTCCCCACTCTAATGAAAAACTGTTTTTT.

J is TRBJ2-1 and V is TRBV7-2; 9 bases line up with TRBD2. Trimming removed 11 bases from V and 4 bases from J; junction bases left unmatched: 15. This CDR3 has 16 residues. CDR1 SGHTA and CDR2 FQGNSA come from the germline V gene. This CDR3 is CAPPLRYSGRYNEQFF. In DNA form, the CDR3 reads TGTGCCCCCCCACTTAGGTACAGCGGGAGGTACAATGAGCAGTTCTTC.

DNA of the CDR3: TGTGCCAGCAGCCACGCGGGGCAGAACTATGGCTACACCTTC. Translation gives CASSHAGQNYGYTF. The chain uses TRBV5-6 and TRBJ1-2, with a possible D match to TRBD1 (5 bases). The CDR3 spans 14 residues. Trimming stripped 4 bases from V and 2 bases from J, with 12 bases between. Germline CDR1 is SGHDT and CDR2 is YYEEEE.

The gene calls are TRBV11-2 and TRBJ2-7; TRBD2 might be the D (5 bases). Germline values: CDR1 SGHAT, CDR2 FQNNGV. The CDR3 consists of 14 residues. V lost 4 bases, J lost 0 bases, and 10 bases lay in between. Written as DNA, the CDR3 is TGTGCCAGCAGCTCCAACCGGGGCTCCTACGAGCAGTACTTC. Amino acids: CASSSNRGSYEQYF.

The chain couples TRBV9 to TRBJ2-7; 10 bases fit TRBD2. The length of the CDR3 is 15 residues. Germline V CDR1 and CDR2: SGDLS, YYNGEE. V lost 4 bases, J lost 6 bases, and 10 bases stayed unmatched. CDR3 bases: TGTGCCAGCAGCTTGACGCTAGCGGGAGAACGCGAGCAGTACTTC. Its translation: CASSLTLAGEREQYF.

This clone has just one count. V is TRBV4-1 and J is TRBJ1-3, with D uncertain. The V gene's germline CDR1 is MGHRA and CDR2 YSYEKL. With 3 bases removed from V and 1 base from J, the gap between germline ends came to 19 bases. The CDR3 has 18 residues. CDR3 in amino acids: CASSQTGGSSRSGNTIYF. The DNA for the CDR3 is TGCGCCAGCAGCCAGACCGGAGGCTCCAGCCGATCTGGAAACACCATATATTTT.

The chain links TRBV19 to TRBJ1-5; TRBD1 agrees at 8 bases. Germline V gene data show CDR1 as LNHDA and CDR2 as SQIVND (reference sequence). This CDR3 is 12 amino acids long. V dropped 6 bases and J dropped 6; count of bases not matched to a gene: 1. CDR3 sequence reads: CASRTGGQPQHF. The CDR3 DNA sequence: TGTGCCAGTAGAACAGGGGGTCAGCCCCAGCATTTT.

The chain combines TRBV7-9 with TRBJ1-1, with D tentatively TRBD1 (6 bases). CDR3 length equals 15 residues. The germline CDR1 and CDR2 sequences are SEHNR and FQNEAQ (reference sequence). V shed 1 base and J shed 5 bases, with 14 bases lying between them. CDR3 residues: CASSLVLGAKTEAFF. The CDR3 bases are TGTGCCAGCAGCTTAGTCCTGGGGGCTAAAACTGAAGCTTTCTTT.

CDR3 nucleotide sequence: TGCGCCAGCAGCTTATTTAGCGGGGGGGCCGAGACCCAGTACTTC. Amino acid sequence: CASSLFSGGAETQYF. The genes are TRBV5-1 and TRBJ2-5; 11 bases are shared with TRBD2. Germline V gives CDR1 SGHRS, CDR2 YFSETQ. The CDR3 runs to 15 residues. Losses at the gene ends were 2 bases for V and 5 bases for J; bases not matched to a gene: 5. The variable domain in full, with the rest retrieved from reference TRBV5-1 and TRBJ2-5, is KAGVTQTPRYLIKTRGQQVTLSCSPISGHRSVSWYQQTPGQGLQFLFEYFSETQRNKGNFPGRFSGRQFSNSRSEMNVSTLELGDSALYLCASSLFSGGAETQYFGPGTRLLVL.

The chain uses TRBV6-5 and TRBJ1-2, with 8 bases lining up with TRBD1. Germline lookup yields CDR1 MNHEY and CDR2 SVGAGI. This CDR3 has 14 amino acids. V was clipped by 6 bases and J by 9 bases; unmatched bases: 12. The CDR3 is CASSVDRANGRYTF. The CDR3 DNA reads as TGTGCCAGCAGCGTGGACAGGGCGAATGGTCGCTACACCTTC.

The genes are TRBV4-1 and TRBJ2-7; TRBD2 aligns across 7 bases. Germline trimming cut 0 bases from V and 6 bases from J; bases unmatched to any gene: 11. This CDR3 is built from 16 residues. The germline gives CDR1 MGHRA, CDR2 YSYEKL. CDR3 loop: CASSQEWPSGDPEQYF. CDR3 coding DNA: TGCGCCAGCAGCCAAGAATGGCCTAGCGGCGATCCCGAGCAGTACTTC.

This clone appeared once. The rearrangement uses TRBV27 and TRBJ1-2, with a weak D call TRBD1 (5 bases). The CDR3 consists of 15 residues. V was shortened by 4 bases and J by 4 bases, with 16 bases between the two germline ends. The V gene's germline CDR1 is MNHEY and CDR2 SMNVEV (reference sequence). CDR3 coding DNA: TGTGCCAGCAGTTCCCTAGGGGCGGGAGTCTATGGCTACACCTTC. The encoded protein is CASSSLGAGVYGYTF.

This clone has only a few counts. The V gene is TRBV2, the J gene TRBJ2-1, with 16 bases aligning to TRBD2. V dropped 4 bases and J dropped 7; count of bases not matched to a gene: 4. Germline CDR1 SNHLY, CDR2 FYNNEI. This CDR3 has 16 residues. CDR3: CASSASGLAGGNEQFF. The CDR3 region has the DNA TGTGCCAGCAGTGCGTCGGGACTAGCGGGGGGGAATGAGCAGTTCTTC.

CDR3 in amino acids: CASSSPGTDYGYTF. CDR3 DNA: TGTGCCAGCAGCTCTCCCGGGACAGACTATGGCTACACCTTC. The chain carries TRBV27 and TRBJ1-2, with 7 bases that match TRBD1. V trimming: 6 bases; J trimming: 3 bases; junction bases outside the gene matches: 7. The germline gives CDR1 MNHEY, CDR2 SMNVEV (reference sequence). This CDR3 has 14 amino acids.

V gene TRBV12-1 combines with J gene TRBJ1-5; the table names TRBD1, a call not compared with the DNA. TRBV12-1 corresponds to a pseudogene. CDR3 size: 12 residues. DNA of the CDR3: TGTGCCAGCAAGGATCAGGGTCAGCCCCAGCATTTT. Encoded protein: CASKDQGQPQHF.